These 4 T cell receptor beta chains came from one sample sequenced in a study of blood T cell repertoires in COVID-19. Here immunoSEQ multiplex PCR was the method, and the copy in TCRdb shows in-frame clones only, minus some. The table shows about 120,000 clones, with approximately 87% occurring only once. What was sequenced was peripheral blood. The receptors come from a man aged 30 to 39 with acute or convalescent COVID-19.

The CDR3 DNA follows: TGTGCCAGCTCACCCAGGGATTCGGGTGGCTACACCTTC. This translates into CASSPRDSGGYTF. The rearrangement links TRBV18 to TRBJ1-2; possible D gene TRBD1, 5 bases. Germline loops: CDR1 KGHSH, CDR2 LQKENI. The CDR3 is 13 amino acids. Trimming left V 3 bases short and J 7 bases short, with 12 bases between.

This chain uses TRBV6-2 or TRBV6-3 with TRBJ2-7; 7 nucleotides align to TRBD1. Trimming cost V 6 bases and J 1 base; bases outside gene matches: 12. CDR1 is MNHEY and CDR2 is SVGEGT in the germline V gene. This CDR3 has 16 residues. CDR3 loop: CASSFLTGVTSYEQYF. In nucleotides, the CDR3 is TGTGCCAGCAGCTTCCTAACAGGGGTGACTTCCTACGAGCAGTACTTC.

This clone was counted a single time. The chain joins TRBV9 to TRBJ2-2; D might be TRBD1 (5 bases). V gave up 4 bases and J gave up 4 bases, with 17 bases separating them. The CDR3 extends over 16 amino acids. Germline V gives CDR1 SGDLS, CDR2 YYNGEE. This chain's CDR3 is CASSPPNGAGTGELFF. Here the CDR3 DNA reads TGTGCCAGCAGCCCTCCCAATGGGGCTGGCACCGGGGAGCTGTTTTTT. Drawing the rest from reference TRBV9 and TRBJ2-2, the complete variable domain is DSGVTQTPKHLITATGQRVTLRCSPRSGDLSVYWYQQSLDQGLQFLIQYYNGEERAKGNILERFSAQQFPDLHSELNLSSLELGDSALYFCASSPPNGAGTGELFFGEGSRLTVL.

This sequence joins TRBV15 and TRBJ1-2; possibly TRBD1 for D (6 bases). V gave up 2 bases and J gave up 6 bases, with 16 bases separating them. Germline-derived CDR1 and CDR2 are LNHNV and YYDKDF (reference sequence). The CDR3 spans 15 residues. CDR3 bases: TGTGCCACCAGCAGACGGACAGACACTACGGATGGCTACACCTTC. Its translation: CATSRRTDTTDGYTF. The entire variable domain, with the rest obtained from reference TRBV15 and TRBJ1-2, is as follows: DAMVIQNPRYQVTQFGKPVTLSCSQTLNHNVMYWYQQKSSQAPKLLFHYYDKDFNNEADTPDNFQSRRPNTSFCFLDIRSPGLGDTAMYLCATSRRTDTTDGYTFGSGTRLTVV.